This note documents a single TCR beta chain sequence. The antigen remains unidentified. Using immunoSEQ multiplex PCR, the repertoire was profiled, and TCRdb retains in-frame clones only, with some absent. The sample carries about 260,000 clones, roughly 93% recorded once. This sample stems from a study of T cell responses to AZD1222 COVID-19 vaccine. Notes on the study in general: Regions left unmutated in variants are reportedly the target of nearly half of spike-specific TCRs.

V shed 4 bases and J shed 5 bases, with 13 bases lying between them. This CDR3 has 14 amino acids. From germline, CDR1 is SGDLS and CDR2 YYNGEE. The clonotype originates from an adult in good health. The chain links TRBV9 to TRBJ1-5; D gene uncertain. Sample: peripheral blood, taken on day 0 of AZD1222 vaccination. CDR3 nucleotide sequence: TGTGCCAGCAGCCCGGACGGACTAGATCAGCCCCAGCATTTT. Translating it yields CASSPDGLDQPQHF.